This T cell receptor beta chain stems from a study of T cells in Graves' hyperthyroidism and ophthalmopathy. This CDR3 region has 15 residues. Germline V gene data show CDR1 as SGHTA and CDR2 as FQGNSA. Amplified TCR beta CDR3 regions derived from RNA transcripts. TCR CDR3 regions were first amplified by RT-PCR with HTBI primers. TCRdb re-called the multiplex PCR reads through MiXCR, storing one row per CDR3 protein. This table holds more than 550,000 distinct CDR3 sequences, 17% found once. Study-wide findings and caveats: In the blood, most expanded thyroid clonotypes above 0.001 appeared as well. Model-based prediction identified ophthalmopathy a median 6.5 months prior to its onset.

On this clonotype itself: The antigen remains unidentified. A much larger clone lies one base from this, so it may be a read error.

This sequence was found in a man over 45 with Graves' hyperthyroidism. Sequencing was performed on blood. V and J are TRBV7-2 and TRBJ1-4; D is ambiguous. The CDR3 loop reads CVSSFGSFTEEKLFF. For the CDR3, the DNA is TGTGTCAGCAGCTTCGGCAGCTTTACGGAGGAAAAACTGTTTTTT.